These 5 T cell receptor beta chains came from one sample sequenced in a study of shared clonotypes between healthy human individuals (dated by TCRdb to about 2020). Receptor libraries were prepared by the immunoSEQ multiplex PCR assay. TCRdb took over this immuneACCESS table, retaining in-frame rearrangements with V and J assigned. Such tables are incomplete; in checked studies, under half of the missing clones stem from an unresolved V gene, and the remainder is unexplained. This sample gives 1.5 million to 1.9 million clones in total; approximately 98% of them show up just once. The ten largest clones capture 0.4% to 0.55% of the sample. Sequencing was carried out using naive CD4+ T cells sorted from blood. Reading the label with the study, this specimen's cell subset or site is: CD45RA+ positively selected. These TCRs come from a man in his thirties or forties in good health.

CDR3 in amino acids: CASSLYPADTDTQYF. CDR3 sequence (DNA): TGCGCCAGCAGCTTGTACCCAGCCGACACAGATACGCAGTATTTT. The chain has TRBV5-1 and TRBJ2-3; D ambiguous. The CDR3 has 15 amino acids. V lost 1 base and J 2 bases, leaving 11 bases between the germline ends. The germline CDR1 and CDR2 sequences are SGHRS and YFSETQ.

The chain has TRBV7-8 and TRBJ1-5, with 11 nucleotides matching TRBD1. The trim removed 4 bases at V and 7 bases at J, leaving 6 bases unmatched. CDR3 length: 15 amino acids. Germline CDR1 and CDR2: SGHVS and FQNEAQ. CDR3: CASSSRDRGDQPQHF. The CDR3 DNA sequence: TGTGCCAGCAGCTCAAGGGACAGGGGGGACCAGCCCCAGCATTTT.

The CDR3 protein is CASSLEATGDEQYF. The CDR3 DNA follows: TGTGCCAGCAGCTTAGAGGCCACGGGGGACGAGCAGTACTTC. V is TRBV7-9 and J is TRBJ2-7, with D tentatively TRBD2 (6 bases). The CDR3 is 14 amino acids. V shed 1 base and J shed 5 bases, with 12 bases lying between them. Germline V gives CDR1 SEHNR, CDR2 FQNEAQ (reference sequence).

The DNA of the CDR3 is TGCGCCAGCAGCTTGTGGAACAGCCCTGAAGCTTTCTTT. It codes for CASSLWNSPEAFF. The V call is TRBV5-1, the J call TRBJ1-1; no reliable D call. The length of the CDR3 is 13 residues. The germline V gene encodes CDR1 SGHRS and CDR2 YFSETQ. Trimming cost V 1 base and J 6 bases, with 10 bases left between them.

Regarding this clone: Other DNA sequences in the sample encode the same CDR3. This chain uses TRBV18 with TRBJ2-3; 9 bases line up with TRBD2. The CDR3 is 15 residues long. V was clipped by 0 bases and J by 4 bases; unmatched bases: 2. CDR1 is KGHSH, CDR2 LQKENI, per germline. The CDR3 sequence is CASSPPSGRADTQYF. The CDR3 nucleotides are TGTGCCAGCTCACCACCTAGCGGGAGAGCAGATACGCAGTATTTT.